This entry lists 20 T cell receptor beta chains sequenced from one sample in a study of post-analysis software for immune sequencing data (dated by TCRdb to about 2015). The library was generated by PCR. The instrument given in TCRdb is Illumina HiSeq 2500. To reduce PCR and sequencing biases, unique molecular identifiers were incorporated into the TCR beta cDNA libraries. TCRdb passed the public sequencing reads through fastp at Q25 and MiXCR, retaining productive beta sequences. Every CDR3 protein is listed once, alongside the most common genes and DNA of its rows. The sample table shows about 200,000 distinct CDR3 sequences, and 29% are seen once. The ten biggest clones cover around 3.2% of the sample. Which antigens these TCRs recognize remains unknown. Broader findings and caveats from the paper: About five TRBV segments, including TRBV5-6, TRBV5-1 and TRBV20-1, were significantly more frequent in patients than controls.

Sequencing was done on a sample of blood. These receptors all stem from a girl aged 2-17 years with multiple sclerosis.

The sample holds one count of this clonotype. This clone may be a read error of a much larger clone one base away. This sequence joins TRBV28 and TRBJ1-2; D is possibly TRBD1 (6 bases). The germline gives CDR1 MDHEN, CDR2 SYDVKM. This CDR3 has 13 residues. This chain's CDR3 is CASRGGANYGHTF. CDR3 bases: TGTGCCAGCAGAGGGGGGGCAAACTATGGCCACACCTTC.

This rearrangement joins TRBV11-2 to TRBJ2-7; unclear D gene. The CDR3 spans 14 residues. Germline lookup yields CDR1 SGHAT and CDR2 FQNNGV. V was trimmed by 8 bases and J by 0 bases, leaving 14 bases between them. The CDR3 sequence: CASLSGWGSYEQYF. The CDR3 coding sequence is TGTGCCAGCCTCTCCGGATGGGGCTCCTACGAGCAGTACTTC.

The chain links TRBV7-2 to TRBJ2-5; D could derive from TRBD1 or TRBD2 (6 bases each). The CDR3 is made up of 15 amino acids. V was shortened by 6 bases and J by 4 bases, with 18 bases between the two germline ends. The germline gives CDR1 SGHTA, CDR2 FQGNSA. CDR3 in DNA: TGTGCCAGCAGTACAACTGGGGGGCGTGGAGAGACCCAGTACTTC. It codes for CASSTTGGRGETQYF.

A word on this clonotype: One base away lies a much larger clone, so this may be a sequencing read error. The gene calls are TRBV7-9 and TRBJ1-1, with 9 bases matching TRBD1. The germline gives CDR1 SEHNR, CDR2 FQNEAQ (reference sequence). This CDR3 spans 14 amino acids. Trimming cost V 3 bases and J 6 bases; bases outside gene matches: 5. This chain's CDR3 is CASSLRTGEPEAFF. For the CDR3, the DNA is TGTGCCAGCAGCTTGCGGACAGGGGAGCCTGAAGCTTTCTTT.

This clonotype is classed as large. This chain joins TRBV11-1 and TRBJ2-3, with 8 bases identical to TRBD2. Trimming at V came to 4 bases and at J to 3 bases, leaving 6 bases not matched to a gene. CDR3 length: 15 amino acids. Germline CDR1 is SGHAT and CDR2 is FQDESV (reference sequence). The CDR3 bases are TGTGCCAGCAGCTCACCCCCGGGGGGGACAGATACGCAGTATTTT. Translation gives CASSSPPGGTDTQYF.

Regarding this clonotype: A much larger clone lies a single base off, so this may be a read error. The rearrangement uses TRBV7-6 and TRBJ2-1; D remains ambiguous. Germline V gene lookup returns CDR1 SGHVS and CDR2 FNYEAQ. Trimming shortened V by 8 bases and J by 5 bases, and 13 bases separated the two germline ends. The CDR3 runs to 13 residues. CDR3 bases: TGTGCCAGCGGATTAGAAGAGAACAATGAGCAGTTCTTC. This translates into CASGLEENNEQFF.

This clonotype has at least ten counts. This chain uses TRBV6-5 with TRBJ2-3; 7 nucleotides match TRBD1. CDR1 is MNHEY and CDR2 is SVGAGI in the germline V gene. CDR3 length: 14 residues. V shed 2 bases, J shed 9 bases, and the junction held 8 bases outside the gene matches. CDR3 in DNA: TGTGCCAGCAGTTACCCCTCGGCAGGGGGAACGCAGTATTTT. Translation gives CASSYPSAGGTQYF.

This chain connects TRBV12-3 or TRBV12-4 to TRBJ2-1; 10 bases are a match to TRBD2. After removal of 11 bases from V and 9 bases from J, the junction contained 13 bases not matched to a gene. The CDR3 contains 14 residues. Written as DNA, the CDR3 is TGTGCCGGCAATCCTAGCGGGAGTAATGCTGAGCAGTTCTTC. Its translation: CAGNPSGSNAEQFF.

There are a few counts of this clonotype. This chain connects TRBV2 to TRBJ2-5, with D hard to call. This CDR3 has 11 amino acids. The germline V and J ends were trimmed by 8 bases and 5 bases, with 9 bases remaining between them. Germline CDR1 reads SNHLY; CDR2 reads FYNNEI. CDR3 DNA: TGTGCCAGCGACCTCGGGGAGACCCAGTACTTC. It translates to CASDLGETQYF.

This clonotype was counted at least ten times. CDR3 amino acids: CSVRPVGDIAKNIQYF. Written as DNA, the CDR3 is TGCAGCGTTCGCCCCGTTGGAGATATAGCCAAAAACATTCAGTACTTC. The rearrangement uses TRBV29-1 and TRBJ2-4; D uncertain. The ends were cut back, 5 bases at V and 0 bases at J, with 17 bases in the middle. CDR1 and CDR2 from the germline V gene are SQVTM and ANQGSEA. The CDR3 has 16 residues. Variable domain in full (rest from reference TRBV29-1 and TRBJ2-4): SAVISQKPSRDICQRGTSLTIQCQVDSQVTMMFWYRQQPGQSLTLIATANQGSEATYESGFVIDKFPISRPNLTFSTLTVSNMSPEDSSIYLCSVRPVGDIAKNIQYFGAGTRLSVL.

This clonotype was seen repeatedly, ten times or more. The chain is built from TRBV12-3 or TRBV12-4 and TRBJ2-5; D is possibly TRBD1 (6 bases). The V and J ends lost 7 bases and 3 bases respectively, with 9 bases between them. The CDR3 is made up of 12 amino acids. CDR3 DNA: TGTGCCAGCATGGACAGCAAAGAGACCCAGTACTTC. This sequence encodes CASMDSKETQYF.

This chain joins TRBV5-1 and TRBJ2-7; 9 bases fit TRBD1. Germline CDR1 and CDR2: SGHRS and YFSETQ. The CDR3 runs 16 residues. Trimming removed 0 bases from V and 3 bases from J; junction bases left unmatched: 7. The CDR3 region has the DNA TGCGCCAGCAGCTTGGGGACCGGGACAGGGATCTACGAGCAGTACTTC. It is translated as CASSLGTGTGIYEQYF.

This clonotype was observed many times. The chain has TRBV11-2 and TRBJ2-7, with 9 bases fitting TRBD1. The CDR3 runs 17 residues. J gave up 5 bases and V 0 bases, and 11 bases lay outside the gene matches. CDR1 and CDR2 from the germline V gene are SGHAT and FQNNGV. In DNA form, the CDR3 reads TGTGCCAGCAGCTTAGATCAATGGACAGGGGCTAAGGACGAGCAGTACTTC. This sequence encodes CASSLDQWTGAKDEQYF.

This clonotype was seen at least ten times. The chain has TRBV11-2 and TRBJ2-4; 9 nucleotides match TRBD2. J was trimmed by 0 bases and V by 4 bases; bases with no gene match: 4. CDR3 size: 16 residues. Germline V CDR1 and CDR2: SGHAT, FQNNGV. The CDR3 sequence is CASSSYSGRAKNIQYF. The CDR3 nucleotides are TGTGCCAGCAGCTCGTATAGCGGGAGAGCCAAAAACATTCAGTACTTC.

This clonotype was counted ten times or more. The chain joins TRBV9 to TRBJ2-1, with D maybe TRBD2 (5 bases). Looked up from germline, CDR1 is SGDLS and CDR2 is YYNGEE. The CDR3 runs to 16 residues. Trimming left V 0 bases short and J 0 bases short, with 10 bases between. CDR3 protein: CASSVGERSSYNEQFF. In DNA, the CDR3 is TGTGCCAGCAGCGTAGGGGAGAGGAGCTCCTACAATGAGCAGTTCTTC.

This chain connects TRBV28 to TRBJ1-1; 9 nucleotides line up with TRBD1. V lost 6 bases, J lost 8 bases, and 13 bases stayed unmatched. In germline, CDR1 is MDHEN, CDR2 SYDVKM. The CDR3 runs to 15 residues. This CDR3 is CASSPLTGGLHEAFF. CDR3 DNA: TGTGCCAGCAGCCCCCTGACAGGGGGTCTCCACGAAGCTTTCTTT. Together with reference TRBV28 and TRBJ1-1, the CDR3 gives the full variable domain: DVKVTQSSRYLVKRTGEKVFLECVQDMDHENMFWYRQDPGLGLRLIYFSYDVKMKEKGDIPEGYSVSREKKERFSLILESASTNQTSMYLCASSPLTGGLHEAFFGQGTRLTVV.

The chain recombines TRBV5-1 with TRBJ2-5; D assignment may be TRBD1 or TRBD2 (5 bases each). CDR1 is SGHRS, CDR2 YFSETQ, per germline. The CDR3 loop spans 13 amino acids. Trimming shortened V by 4 bases and J by 2 bases, and 9 bases separated the two germline ends. CDR3 region: CASSKGRQETQYF. For the CDR3, the DNA is TGCGCCAGCAGCAAGGGACGGCAAGAGACCCAGTACTTC. The full variable domain, in which reference TRBV5-1 and TRBJ2-5 provide the parts outside the CDR3, is KAGVTQTPRYLIKTRGQQVTLSCSPISGHRSVSWYQQTPGQGLQFLFEYFSETQRNKGNFPGRFSGRQFSNSRSEMNVSTLELGDSALYLCASSKGRQETQYFGPGTRLLVL.

About this clonotype: This may come from a read error, since a much larger clone is one base off. The V gene is TRBV3-1, the J gene TRBJ2-1; no definite D call. V was trimmed by 0 bases and J by 8 bases, leaving 5 bases between them. Germline CDR1 is LGHDT and CDR2 is YNNKEL (reference sequence). This CDR3 comprises 12 residues. The CDR3 here is CASSQDVDEQFF. The CDR3, as DNA: TGTGCCAGCAGCCAAGATGTGGATGAGCAGTTCTTC.

There are many counts of this clonotype. The CDR3 reads CATSPGPYEQYF. The CDR3 DNA sequence: TGTGCCACCAGCCCCGGACCCTACGAGCAGTACTTC. The chain links TRBV15 to TRBJ2-7; D not certain. The V and J ends lost 5 bases and 2 bases respectively, with 7 bases between them. The germline V gene has CDR1 LNHNV and CDR2 YYDKDF (reference sequence). The length of the CDR3 is 12 residues.

This chain joins TRBV5-6 and TRBJ2-5, with 8 nucleotides matching TRBD2. The length of the CDR3 is 14 residues. J gave up 11 bases and V 3 bases, and 12 bases lay outside the gene matches. CDR1 and CDR2 from the germline V gene are SGHDT and YYEEEE. This CDR3 is CASSYWTSLNEQYF. Written as DNA, the CDR3 is TGTGCCAGCAGCTACTGGACTAGCTTAAATGAGCAGTACTTC.